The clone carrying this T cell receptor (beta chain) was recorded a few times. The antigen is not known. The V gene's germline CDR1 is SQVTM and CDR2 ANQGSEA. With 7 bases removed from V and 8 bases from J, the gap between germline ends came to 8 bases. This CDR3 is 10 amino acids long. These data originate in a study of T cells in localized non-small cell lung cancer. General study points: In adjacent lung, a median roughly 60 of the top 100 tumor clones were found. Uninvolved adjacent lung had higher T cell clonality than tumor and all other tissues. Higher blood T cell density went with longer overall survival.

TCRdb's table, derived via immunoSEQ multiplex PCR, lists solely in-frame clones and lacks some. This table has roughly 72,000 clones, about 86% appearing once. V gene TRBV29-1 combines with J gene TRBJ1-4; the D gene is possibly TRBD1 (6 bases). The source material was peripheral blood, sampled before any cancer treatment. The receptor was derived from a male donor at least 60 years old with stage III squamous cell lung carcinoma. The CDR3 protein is CSAGTEKLFF. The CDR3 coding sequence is TGCAGCGCAGGGACAGAAAAACTGTTTTTT. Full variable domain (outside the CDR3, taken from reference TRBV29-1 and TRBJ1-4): SAVISQKPSRDICQRGTSLTIQCQVDSQVTMMFWYRQQPGQSLTLIATANQGSEATYESGFVIDKFPISRPNLTFSTLTVSNMSPEDSSIYLCSAGTEKLFFGSGTQLSVL.